Below are 21 T cell receptor beta chains sequenced from a single sample in a study of blood T cell repertoires in COVID-19. Profiled with immunoSEQ multiplex PCR; TCRdb holds only in-frame clones, not every one. The profile shows tens of thousands of clones, about nine tenths of them singletons. The sample comprised peripheral blood. These receptors were obtained from a man aged 70 or older with acute or convalescent COVID-19.

The chain is built from TRBV15 and TRBJ1-2, with 7 bases identical to TRBD1. CDR1 is LNHNV and CDR2 is YYDKDF in the germline V gene (reference sequence). The CDR3 totals 14 residues. The V and J ends lost 2 bases and 8 bases, in that order; junction bases with no gene match: 8. The CDR3 DNA reads TGTGCCACCAGCAGAATTGAGGGGGCATCAGGCTACACCTTC. The encoded protein is CATSRIEGASGYTF. The complete variable domain, with remaining parts taken from reference TRBV15 and TRBJ1-2, reads DAMVIQNPRYQVTQFGKPVTLSCSQTLNHNVMYWYQQKSSQAPKLLFHYYDKDFNNEADTPDNFQSRRPNTSFCFLDIRSPGLGDTAMYLCATSRIEGASGYTFGSGTRLTVV.

The chain employs TRBV19 and TRBJ1-4, with a possible D match to TRBD1 (6 bases). The CDR3 runs 14 residues. V shed 4 bases and J shed 7 bases, with 13 bases lying between them. Looked up from germline, CDR1 is LNHDA and CDR2 is SQIVND (reference sequence). CDR3 nucleotide sequence: TGTGCCAGTAGTAACACAGGGTTGGGTGAAAAACTGTTTTTT. This sequence encodes CASSNTGLGEKLFF.

J is TRBJ2-1 and V is TRBV19; 8 bases map to TRBD2. V lost 5 bases, J lost 4 bases, and 7 bases stayed unmatched. CDR1 and CDR2 (germline): LNHDA, SQIVND (reference sequence). CDR3 size: 15 residues. The CDR3 protein is CASSHGGRTYNEQFF. The DNA of the CDR3 is TGTGCCAGTAGTCACGGCGGGAGGACATACAATGAGCAGTTCTTC.

J is TRBJ2-5 and V is TRBV20-1; D call uncertain. Germline V gene data show CDR1 as DFQATT and CDR2 as SNEGSKA (reference sequence). This CDR3 has 10 residues. Trimming left V 6 bases short and J 6 bases short, with 8 bases between. This CDR3 is CSASVKTQYF. The CDR3 DNA sequence: TGCAGTGCCTCCGTTAAGACCCAGTACTTC.

This chain connects TRBV5-4 to TRBJ2-1; possibly TRBD2 for D (6 bases). The CDR3 has 14 residues. Germline CDR1 and CDR2: SGHNT and YYREEE (reference sequence). The V end was cut by 4 bases, the J end by 7 bases, with 15 bases between. CDR3 amino acids: CASSTRTAGNEQFF. In DNA, the CDR3 is TGTGCCAGCAGCACCCGGACTGCGGGGAATGAGCAGTTCTTC.

The V gene is TRBV12-5, the J gene TRBJ1-1; 7 nucleotides line up with TRBD1. This CDR3 comprises 14 residues. The ends lost 2 bases at V and 6 bases at J; junction bases unmatched: 6. Germline V gene lookup returns CDR1 LGHNT and CDR2 FRNRAP. The CDR3 sequence: CASGLRFRGAEAFF. CDR3 nucleotide sequence: TGTGCTAGTGGTTTGAGATTCAGGGGGGCTGAAGCTTTCTTT.

To note about this clone: Germline and junction disagree at one end, which may indicate a read error. V gene TRBV11-2 combines with J gene TRBJ1-2; a possible D gene is TRBD1 (6 bases). This CDR3 has 14 amino acids. Germline lookup yields CDR1 SGHAT and CDR2 FQNNGV. The CDR3 sequence: CASRLGGANYGYTF. The CDR3 nucleotides read TGTGCCAGCAGATTAGGGGGGGCTAACTATGGCTACACCTTC.

The gene calls are TRBV19 and TRBJ2-2; D not certain. The V gene's germline CDR1 is LNHDA and CDR2 SQIVND (reference sequence). The V end was cut by 8 bases, the J end by 1 base, with 11 bases between. The length of the CDR3 is 14 residues. The CDR3 region has the DNA TGTGCCAGTCGAGGAACAAAGAACACCGGGGAGCTGTTTTTT. This sequence encodes CASRGTKNTGELFF.

V and J are TRBV29-1 and TRBJ1-2; 7 bases match TRBD1. Germline V lookup: CDR1 SQVTM, CDR2 ANQGSEA. V lost 7 bases to trimming and J lost 8 bases; unmatched junction nucleotides: 10. This CDR3 is 12 amino acids long. CDR3 loop: CSASRDSGGYTF. The DNA for the CDR3 is TGCAGCGCCTCCCGGGACAGCGGAGGCTACACCTTC.

The chain couples TRBV20-1 to TRBJ1-1, with D unclear. Germline V lookup: CDR1 DFQATT, CDR2 SNEGSKA (reference sequence). The CDR3 is 12 amino acids. The V end lost 3 bases, the J end lost 5 bases, and 10 bases lay between the germline ends. Here the CDR3 reads CSASRQITEAFF. CDR3 nucleotide sequence: TGCAGTGCTAGTCGTCAGATAACTGAAGCTTTCTTT.

In DNA, the CDR3 is TGTGCCAGCAGCATCTCCGGGACAGGGAACACCGGGGAGCTGTTTTTT. Its protein product is CASSISGTGNTGELFF. The chain has TRBV9 and TRBJ2-2; TRBD1 aligns across 8 bases. Trimming removed 4 bases from V and 1 base from J; junction bases left unmatched: 6. Germline V gene data show CDR1 as SGDLS and CDR2 as YYNGEE. The CDR3 loop spans 16 amino acids.

This chain links TRBV19 with TRBJ2-3, with 7 bases lining up with TRBD2. Germline V CDR1 and CDR2: LNHDA, SQIVND (reference sequence). V was clipped by 3 bases and J by 8 bases; unmatched bases: 8. The CDR3 contains 14 residues. The CDR3 loop is CASSMVRQRGTQYF. CDR3 nucleotide sequence: TGTGCCAGTAGTATGGTCAGGCAGCGGGGTACGCAGTATTTT.

The CDR3 nucleotides are TGTGCCAGCAGCTTGGTACAGGGTGCAACTAATGAAAAACTGTTTTTT. Amino acid sequence: CASSLVQGATNEKLFF. The chain has TRBV5-5 and TRBJ1-4, with D perhaps matching TRBD1 (6 bases). Germline V gene data show CDR1 as SGHKS and CDR2 as YYEKEE (reference sequence). Deletions cut 0 bases from V and 0 bases from J, with 9 bases between. CDR3 size: 16 residues. Together with reference TRBV5-5 and TRBJ1-4, the CDR3 gives the full variable domain: DAGVTQSPTHLIKTRGQQVTLRCSPISGHKSVSWYQQVLGQGPQFIFQYYEKEERGRGNFPDRFSARQFPNYSSELNVNALLLGDSALYLCASSLVQGATNEKLFFGSGTQLSVL.

The rearrangement uses TRBV19 and TRBJ2-2; a possible D gene is TRBD2 (6 bases). Germline-derived CDR1 and CDR2 are LNHDA and SQIVND (reference sequence). The CDR3 runs to 13 residues. The V and J ends lost 11 bases and 4 bases respectively, with 14 bases between them. The CDR3 is CALRRGSTGELFF. In nucleotides, the CDR3 is TGTGCCTTGCGGAGGGGAAGCACCGGGGAGCTGTTTTTT.

This chain joins TRBV5-4 and TRBJ1-2; 9 nucleotides agree with TRBD1. Germline-derived CDR1 and CDR2 are SGHNT and YYREEE (reference sequence). The V and J ends lost 4 bases and 5 bases, in that order; junction bases with no gene match: 9. The length of the CDR3 is 15 residues. The CDR3 protein is CASSTGTGLFYGYTF. The CDR3, as DNA: TGTGCCAGCAGCACAGGGACAGGGCTATTTTATGGCTACACCTTC.

The V gene is TRBV5-1, the J gene TRBJ1-3; the D is unclear. Germline CDR1 and CDR2: SGHRS and YFSETQ. V lost 1 base and J 0 bases, leaving 11 bases between the germline ends. The length of the CDR3 is 16 residues. CDR3 residues: CASSLMGESSGNTIYF. CDR3 DNA: TGCGCCAGCAGCTTGATGGGAGAGAGCTCTGGAAACACCATATATTTT.

This sequence joins TRBV5-1 and TRBJ2-1, with TRBD2 matching 9 bases. CDR3 size: 15 residues. V gave up 6 bases and J gave up 5 bases; unmatched junction bases: 9. Per germline, CDR1 SGHRS and CDR2 YFSETQ. The CDR3 DNA reads TGCGCCAGCACCGTGACTAGCGGAAGAGACAATGAGCAGTTCTTC. Translation gives CASTVTSGRDNEQFF.

The V and J genes are TRBV5-6 and TRBJ2-7; 7 bases are a match to TRBD1. Trimming removed 4 bases from V and 2 bases from J; junction bases left unmatched: 6. CDR3 length equals 14 residues. Germline values: CDR1 SGHDT, CDR2 YYEEEE. The CDR3 DNA reads TGTGCCAGCAGCCAACAGGGGAGAACCTACGAGCAGTACTTC. This translates into CASSQQGRTYEQYF.

The chain couples TRBV19 to TRBJ2-1; 9 nucleotides line up with TRBD2. The CDR3 has 14 residues. The trim removed 6 bases at V and 0 bases at J, leaving 0 bases unmatched. CDR1 is LNHDA, CDR2 SQIVND, per germline (reference sequence). The CDR3 DNA reads as TGTGCCAGTAGGCGGGAGGGCTCCTACAATGAGCAGTTCTTC. Encoded protein: CASRREGSYNEQFF.

This sequence joins TRBV6-6 and TRBJ2-1; 7 bases are a match to TRBD2. CDR1 MNHNY and CDR2 SVGAGI come from the germline V gene (reference sequence). With V trimmed by 5 bases and J by 0 bases, 4 bases remained unmatched. The CDR3 contains 15 residues. The CDR3 DNA is TGTGCCAGCAGTAGCGGGGCTAGCTCCTACAATGAGCAGTTCTTC. This codes for CASSSGASSYNEQFF.

The genes are TRBV2 and TRBJ2-2; no reliable D call. Trimming took off 5 bases at V and 2 bases at J, with 9 bases between the two ends. This CDR3 is 14 amino acids long. Per germline, CDR1 SNHLY and CDR2 FYNNEI. The CDR3 reads CASSLSTNTGELFF. CDR3 bases: TGTGCCAGCAGTTTGAGCACTAACACCGGGGAGCTGTTTTTT.